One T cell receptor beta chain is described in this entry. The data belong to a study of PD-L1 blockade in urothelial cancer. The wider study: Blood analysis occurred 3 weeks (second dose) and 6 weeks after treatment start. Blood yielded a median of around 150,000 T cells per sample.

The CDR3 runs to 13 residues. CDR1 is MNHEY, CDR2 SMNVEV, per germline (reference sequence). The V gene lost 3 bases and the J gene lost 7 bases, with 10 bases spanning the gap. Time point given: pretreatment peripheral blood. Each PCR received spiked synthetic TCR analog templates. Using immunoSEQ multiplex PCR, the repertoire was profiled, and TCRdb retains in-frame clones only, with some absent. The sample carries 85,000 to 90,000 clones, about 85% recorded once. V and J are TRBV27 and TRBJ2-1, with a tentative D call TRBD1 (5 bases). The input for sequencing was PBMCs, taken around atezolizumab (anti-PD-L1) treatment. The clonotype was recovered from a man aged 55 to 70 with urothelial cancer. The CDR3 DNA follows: TGTGCCAGCAGTTTTCAGGGCTTGAATGAGCAGTTCTTC. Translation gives CASSFQGLNEQFF.